A selection of T cell receptor beta chains follows, all from one sample in a study of blood T cell repertoires in COVID-19. Using immunoSEQ multiplex PCR, the repertoire was profiled, and TCRdb retains in-frame clones only, with some absent. The sample carries around 310,000 clones, approximately 89% recorded once. The source material was peripheral blood. These TCRs come from a woman aged 60 to 75 with acute or convalescent COVID-19. The CDR3 runs from the conserved cysteine through the conserved F or W. A D gene is named only where the DNA matches it firmly. Where a row states a size, it is once, few, many or the class of an expanded clone; other rows omit it.

>.|TRBJ2-7|.|TRBV2
CASSHDRRYEQYF
TGTGCCAGCAGCCACGACAGACGATACGAGCAGTACTTC
>.|TRBJ1-1|.|TRBV7-8
CASSLAGANTEAFF
TGTGCCAGCAGCCTTGCAGGGGCGAACACTGAAGCTTTCTTT
>.|TRBJ2-7|.|TRBV11-3
CASSPGVGEQYF
TGTGCCAGCAGCCCAGGGGTTGGCGAGCAGTACTTC
>once|TRBJ1-1|TRBD1|TRBV6-2/TRBV6-3
CASSYRGPGTKRGTEAFF
TGTGCCAGCAGTTACAGGGGGCCGGGGACGAAACGGGGCACTGAAGCTTTCTTT
>.|TRBJ2-1|.|TRBV19
CASTYGSYNEQFF
TGTGCCAGTACCTACGGGAGCTACAATGAGCAGTTCTTC
>.|TRBJ1-6|TRBD1|TRBV9
CASSTRQGEGSPLHF
TGTGCCAGCAGCACACGACAGGGGGAAGGATCACCCCTCCACTTT
>.|TRBJ2-2|TRBD1|TRBV7-7
CASSPGGDRANTGELFF
TGTGCTAGCAGCCCTGGGGGGGACAGGGCAAACACCGGGGAGCTGTTTTTT
>.|TRBJ1-6|.|TRBV15
CATSRVAGGGNSPLHF
TGTGCCACCAGCAGAGTCGCCGGGGGGGGAAATTCACCCCTCCACTTT
>.|TRBJ1-2|.|TRBV3-1/TRBV3-2
CASSQVGTRAYGYTF
TGTGCCAGCAGCCAAGTGGGGACAAGAGCGTATGGCTACACCTTC
>.|TRBJ2-5|.|TRBV29-1
CSVGGGDPTGQETQYF
TGCAGCGTGGGCGGCGGGGACCCGACAGGGCAAGAGACCCAGTACTTC
>.|TRBJ1-1|TRBD1|TRBV27
CASSSLQAGTGLISEAFF
TGTGCCAGCAGTTCCCTACAGGCCGGGACAGGTCTAATCTCTGAAGCTTTCTTT
>once|TRBJ2-4|.|TRBV5-1
CASSLGRILAKNIQYF
TGCGCCAGCAGCTTGGGCAGGATTCTAGCCAAAAACATTCAGTACTTC
>once|TRBJ1-4|TRBD1|TRBV5-6
CASSWTGRGENEKLFF
TGTGCCAGCAGCTGGACAGGCCGAGGGGAGAATGAAAAACTGTTTTTT
>.|TRBJ1-6|TRBD1|TRBV7-9
CASSARTGEFTPLHF
TGTGCCAGCAGCGCAAGGACAGGCGAATTTACCCCCCTCCACTTT
>.|TRBJ1-4|.|TRBV27
CASGEVTNEKLFF
TGTGCCAGCGGAGAAGTAACTAATGAAAAACTGTTTTTT
>.|TRBJ2-7|TRBD2|TRBV15
CATKKGTSAYEQYF
TGTGCCACTAAGAAAGGGACTAGCGCCTACGAGCAGTACTTC
>.|TRBJ2-7|.|TRBV11-1
CASSLSGGLTYEQYF
TGTGCCAGCAGCTTATCCGGGGGGCTCACCTACGAGCAGTACTTC
>.|TRBJ2-5|TRBD1|TRBV7-2
CASSFGTGFDETQYF
TGTGCCAGCAGCTTTGGGACAGGGTTCGACGAGACCCAGTACTTC
>.|TRBJ2-1|TRBD2|TRBV24-1
CATSGLAGVGYNEQFF
TGTGCCACCAGTGGCCTAGCGGGAGTCGGATACAATGAGCAGTTCTTC
>few|TRBJ1-2|.|TRBV9
CASSVGGLSEGYTF
TGTGCCAGCAGCGTAGGAGGCCTATCGGAGGGCTACACCTTC
>once|TRBJ2-2|TRBD2|TRBV4-3
CASSQEGLAGETGELFF
TGCGCCAGCAGCCAAGAAGGACTAGCGGGAGAAACCGGGGAGCTGTTTTTT
>.|TRBJ1-4|TRBD1|TRBV6-5
CASSFRTGENEKLFF
TGTGCCAGCAGTTTCCGGACAGGGGAGAATGAAAAACTGTTTTTT
>.|TRBJ1-2|.|TRBV5-1
CASSLEQVASGYTF
TGCGCCAGCAGCCTTGAACAGGTGGCGAGTGGCTACACCTTC
>.|TRBJ1-5|.|TRBV7-8
CASSRRGGSNQPQHF
TGTGCCAGCAGTCGAAGGGGGGGGAGCAATCAGCCCCAGCATTTT
>few|TRBJ1-1|.|TRBV7-9
CASSLSLGNTEAFF
TGTGCCAGCAGCTTAAGCCTCGGGAACACTGAAGCTTTCTTT
>.|TRBJ1-2|.|TRBV20-1
CSARGPRSYTF
TGCAGTGCTAGAGGCCCTAGGAGCTACACCTTC
>once|TRBJ2-3|.|TRBV28
CASSFGRRTGDTQYF
TGTGCCAGCAGTTTTGGCAGAAGAACGGGAGATACGCAGTATTTT
>once|TRBJ2-3|TRBD2|TRBV5-1
CASSQAGASVDTQYF
TGCGCCAGCAGCCAAGCGGGGGCCTCGGTAGATACGCAGTATTTT